The T cell receptor beta chain described here comes from a study of cytomegalovirus exposure and HLA in healthy donors. Study background: Out of roughly 170 million T cells, an earlier analysis found over 90 million unique TCR beta sequences in total. Clustering assigned 81% of the approximately 400 genotyped donors to the Caucasian-associated ancestry cluster. Overall study results and limits: In vitro data verified a few CMV-associated chains as specific for CMV antigens.

The CDR3 covers 15 residues. Trimming removed 2 bases from V and 5 bases from J; junction bases left unmatched: 6. Germline loops: CDR1 MNHEY, CDR2 SMNVEV (reference sequence). Regarding this clone: No antigen is known for it.

The PCR used 60 Vbeta and 13 Jbeta primers. In the original processing: There were about 80 million unique TCR beta chains by a later count, and 10 million to 12 million of them were shared. The assay was immunoSEQ multiplex PCR, and TCRdb's table has in-frame clones only and misses some. That table furnishes V, J and clone size, whereas the DNA furnished D and trimming. This sample yields under 200,000 clones, of which approximately 80% are seen a single time; under 15% belongs to the top ten. The chain uses TRBV27 and TRBJ1-1; 9 bases fit TRBD1. The sample taken for sequencing was PBMCs. The clonotype was recovered from a woman aged 45-60 years in good health and CMV-seronegative. DNA for the CDR3: TGTGCCAGCAGTTTAATGACAGGGGGGCTTACTGAAGCTTTCTTT. It encodes CASSLMTGGLTEAFF.